A single sample is the source of the 4 T cell receptor beta chains below, sequenced in a study of T cell changes during pregnancy in multiple sclerosis (dated by TCRdb to between 2018 and 2020). The method behind the library was the immunoSEQ multiplex PCR assay. Imported from immuneACCESS, the table was reduced by TCRdb to in-frame sequences with V and J called. These copies leave out some clones; in studies compared against another copy, an unresolved V gene accounts for under half, and the cause of the remainder is not known. The sample table records around 96,000 clones; about 94% of these occur just once. The ten most abundant clones make up roughly 1.7% of the sample. The sample was peripheral blood, taken after pregnancy. Source of these receptors: a female donor in good health, enrolled as a control in a pregnancy study.

The genes are TRBV14 and TRBJ2-1; 8 positions agree with TRBD2. CDR3 length equals 17 residues. Germline trimming cut 3 bases from V and 5 bases from J; bases unmatched to any gene: 12. The V gene's germline CDR1 is SGHDN and CDR2 FVKESK. CDR3 sequence (DNA): TGTGCCAGCAGCCAGAGGGGAATAGCGGGACAAAACAATGAGCAGTTCTTC. Translated: CASSQRGIAGQNNEQFF.

The rearrangement joins TRBV2 to TRBJ1-5; D remains unclear. Trimming pared 3 bases from V and 0 bases from J, leaving 9 bases between. Germline CDR1 and CDR2: SNHLY and FYNNEI. This CDR3 has 15 residues. The CDR3, as DNA: TGTGCCAGCAGTGACGTTATCTATAGCAATCAGCCCCAGCATTTT. Its protein is CASSDVIYSNQPQHF.

This clone was recorded only once. The chain recombines TRBV7-8 with TRBJ2-1, with TRBD2 identical over 8 bases. CDR1 is SGHVS and CDR2 is FQNEAQ in the germline V gene. The CDR3 contains 17 residues. V shed 1 base and J 5 bases; nucleotides not matched to a gene: 10. The CDR3 bases are TGTGCCAGCAGCTTAGAACAGGGACTAGGAATTAACAATGAGCAGTTCTTC. It specifies CASSLEQGLGINNEQFF.

The rearrangement joins TRBV28 to TRBJ2-7; 9 bases match TRBD2. CDR1 is MDHEN, CDR2 SYDVKM, per germline. The CDR3 runs 15 residues. Unmatched junction bases numbered 4, after V lost 0 bases and J lost 4 bases. The CDR3 here is CASSLWTSGTYEQYF. The CDR3 coding sequence is TGTGCCAGCAGTTTATGGACTAGCGGTACATACGAGCAGTACTTC.